The 15 T cell receptor beta chains below come from one sample, sequenced in a study of identical twins. MiXCR, run by TCRdb on the 5' RACE reads, gives a single entry per CDR3 protein. The data hold 200,000 to 300,000 distinct CDR3 sequences, with approximately 7% observed a single time. Separately, the same data were catalogued under a study of yellow fever vaccine responses in identical twins.

Sequenced: memory (CD45RO+) T cells sorted from blood. These receptors all stem from a woman younger than 30 in good health.

V is TRBV3-1 and J is TRBJ2-3; TRBD2 agrees at 10 bases. V shed 3 bases and J 5 bases; nucleotides not matched to a gene: 11. Germline V CDR1 and CDR2: LGHDT, YNNKEL (reference sequence). The CDR3 loop spans 17 amino acids. The CDR3, as DNA: TGTGCCAGCAGCCACTCCACCAGCGGGAGGGCGGTAGATACGCAGTATTTT. Protein: CASSHSTSGRAVDTQYF.

This clonotype came up a few times. The rearrangement links TRBV11-2 to TRBJ2-3, with D possibly TRBD1 on 7 matching bases. Germline V gene lookup returns CDR1 SGHAT and CDR2 FQNNGV. V was trimmed by 4 bases and J by 5 bases, leaving 19 bases between them. The CDR3 runs to 16 residues. CDR3 region: CASSSQIQGGLDTQYF. For the CDR3, the DNA is TGTGCCAGCAGCTCCCAAATCCAGGGGGGCCTAGATACGCAGTATTTT.

In this sample, this clonotype turned up many times. The V and J genes are TRBV5-1 and TRBJ1-1; the D is unclear. The CDR3 sequence is 15 residues long. Germline V gene sequence: CDR1 SGHRS, CDR2 YFSETQ. The V end lost 0 bases, the J end lost 0 bases, and 9 bases lay between the germline ends. CDR3 nucleotide sequence: TGCGCCAGCAGCTTGGGGCTGACTTTGAACACTGAAGCTTTCTTT. It codes for CASSLGLTLNTEAFF. Full variable domain (rest looked up from reference TRBV5-1 and TRBJ1-1): KAGVTQTPRYLIKTRGQQVTLSCSPISGHRSVSWYQQTPGQGLQFLFEYFSETQRNKGNFPGRFSGRQFSNSRSEMNVSTLELGDSALYLCASSLGLTLNTEAFFGQGTRLTVV.

Many counts were recorded for this clonotype. This chain connects TRBV20-1 to TRBJ2-1, with D unclear. V shed 1 base and J shed 0 bases, with 16 bases lying between them. CDR3 length: 17 amino acids. Germline V gives CDR1 DFQATT, CDR2 SNEGSKA (reference sequence). CDR3 sequence reads: CSARAPLVLTSYNEQFF. The CDR3 DNA follows: TGCAGTGCTAGAGCCCCCCTAGTGCTTACCTCCTACAATGAGCAGTTCTTC.

The V and J genes are TRBV20-1 and TRBJ1-4; D is undetermined. V was trimmed by 4 bases and J by 4 bases, leaving 13 bases between them. CDR3 length equals 14 residues. CDR1 is DFQATT and CDR2 is SNEGSKA in the germline V gene (reference sequence). CDR3 protein: CSATHRGFNEKLFF. The DNA of the CDR3 is TGCAGTGCTACGCACAGAGGATTTAATGAAAAACTGTTTTTT.

This sequence joins TRBV20-1 and TRBJ2-1; the match to TRBD2 covers 10 bases. Germline lookup yields CDR1 DFQATT and CDR2 SNEGSKA (reference sequence). Trimming cost V 4 bases and J 6 bases; bases outside gene matches: 6. This CDR3 is built from 14 residues. The DNA of the CDR3 is TGCAGTGCTATAAAGCGGGAGGGCCTCAATGAGCAGTTCTTC. Its translation: CSAIKREGLNEQFF.

This clonotype was recorded many times. The chain is built from TRBV10-2 and TRBJ2-1; D may be TRBD2 (5 bases). Germline CDR1 WSHSY, CDR2 SAAADI. The CDR3 has 12 amino acids. Trimming cost V 4 bases and J 8 bases, with 9 bases left between them. CDR3 sequence (DNA): TGCGCCAGCAGTGGGGTCGGGGATGAGCAGTTCTTC. Amino acids: CASSGVGDEQFF.

CDR3 sequence: CASSPQGKAYEQYV. As DNA, the CDR3 is TGTGCCAGCAGCCCCCAGGGCAAGGCCTACGAGCAGTACGTC. The chain employs TRBV28 and TRBJ2-7, with D possibly TRBD1 on 5 matching bases. The CDR3 has 14 amino acids. CDR1 MDHEN and CDR2 SYDVKM come from the germline V gene. Trimming removed 6 bases at V and 2 bases at J, with 14 bases between.

This chain uses TRBV24-1 with TRBJ2-7; D ambiguous. The CDR3 is made up of 12 amino acids. Germline CDR1 reads KGHDR; CDR2 reads SFDVKD. V lost 3 bases to trimming and J lost 3 bases, with 5 bases between them. CDR3 region: CATSDKNYEQYF. CDR3 in DNA: TGTGCCACCAGTGATAAGAACTACGAGCAGTACTTC.

Only a few counts were recorded for this clonotype. The CDR3 nucleotides read TGTGCCAGCAGTGACTCGCCTAGCGGGAGCACAGATACGCAGTATTTT. It is translated as CASSDSPSGSTDTQYF. This sequence joins TRBV6-4 and TRBJ2-3; 8 bases map to TRBD2. The CDR3 sequence is 16 residues long. Germline V CDR1 and CDR2: MRHNA, SNTAGT. The junction had 2 bases not matched to a gene; V was cut back by 0 bases and J by 0 bases.

The V and J genes are TRBV2 and TRBJ2-1, with 11 bases matching TRBD2. V dropped 8 bases and J dropped 5; count of bases not matched to a gene: 8. Germline-derived CDR1 and CDR2 are SNHLY and FYNNEI. The CDR3 extends over 15 amino acids. The CDR3: CASGGVGLADNEQFF. CDR3 nucleotide sequence: TGTGCCAGCGGGGGGGTGGGACTAGCGGACAATGAGCAGTTCTTC.

The chain uses TRBV19 and TRBJ2-5; 9 bases align to TRBD2. This CDR3 comprises 15 residues. Germline V gene data show CDR1 as LNHDA and CDR2 as SQIVND (reference sequence). The junction had 8 bases not matched to a gene; V was cut back by 4 bases and J by 5 bases. CDR3 protein: CASSRHSGSEETQYF. The CDR3, as DNA: TGTGCCAGTAGTAGACATAGCGGGAGTGAGGAGACCCAGTACTTC.

The V gene is TRBV12-3 or TRBV12-4, the J gene TRBJ1-6, with D unresolved. This CDR3 has 12 residues. Trimming took 7 bases from V and 5 from J, leaving 6 bases between them. Written as DNA, the CDR3 is TGTGCCAGCACGAAAGATAATTCACCCCTCCACTTT. This gives the protein CASTKDNSPLHF.

CDR3 residues: CASSYSQVYTEAFF. The DNA for the CDR3 is TGTGCCAGCAGTTACTCGCAGGTGTACACTGAAGCTTTCTTT. V gene TRBV6-5 combines with J gene TRBJ1-1, with D hard to call. V gave up 0 bases and J gave up 3 bases, with 8 bases separating them. Germline V gives CDR1 MNHEY, CDR2 SVGAGI. The CDR3 is 14 amino acids.

At least ten counts were recorded for this clonotype. The rearrangement uses TRBV5-1 and TRBJ2-7; a weak D match, TRBD1 (7 bases). Germline-derived CDR1 and CDR2 are SGHRS and YFSETQ. CDR3 length: 19 residues. The V end was cut by 1 base, the J end by 0 bases, with 23 bases between. The CDR3 coding sequence is TGCGCCAGCAGCTTGTCGATGTTTCCCTTGCGGGACAGCTCCTACGAGCAGTACTTC. It yields the protein CASSLSMFPLRDSSYEQYF. Drawing the rest from reference TRBV5-1 and TRBJ2-7, the complete variable domain is KAGVTQTPRYLIKTRGQQVTLSCSPISGHRSVSWYQQTPGQGLQFLFEYFSETQRNKGNFPGRFSGRQFSNSRSEMNVSTLELGDSALYLCASSLSMFPLRDSSYEQYFGPGTRLTVT.